This TCR beta chain derives from a study of T cell repertoires in cytomegalovirus infection (dated by TCRdb to about 2019). At the level of the whole study: Peptide stimulations targeted recently identified HLA-C-restricted CMV epitopes, whose presentation resists viral immunomodulation, together with well-studied HLA-B-restricted epitopes. Donor HLA type was relevant to the analysis, as public TCR beta signatures indicated carriage of CMV infection together with the matching HLA type.

The sample's treatment or condition label, decoded: in vitro stimulation with specific CMV peptide epitopes to enrich CMV-specific T cells. Beyond this particular receptor, the publication reports: In the ex vivo response, HLA-C-restricted CMV-specific TCR beta clonotypes were dominant, and in two of eight donors the single most frequent clonotype came from this HLA-C-restricted group. In both this cohort and an independent roughly 330-donor cohort, the cumulative frequency of public TCR beta family members distinguished carriers of CMV infection plus the relevant HLA type.

The CDR3 goes from the cysteine to the phenylalanine over 14 residues. Only the CDR3 DNA is retained, 42 bases long and in frame from the first base. Between the V and J ends, shortened by 7 bases and 0 bases respectively, the junction contains 10 bases. CDR1 and CDR2, looked up from the germline V gene, are MDHEN and SYDVKM. TCRdb records Illumina HiSeq 1500 as the sequencer. TCRdb reprocessed the public reads (quality trimming at Q25 with fastp, clone calling with MiXCR) and kept in-frame beta chains. Every entry covers one CDR3 protein and lists the most common genes and DNA from its rows. In all, the sample holds roughly 700,000 distinct CDR3 sequences, and approximately 33% of those were seen once. The top ten clones comprise about 20% of the sample. A few counts support this clonotype. Which antigen it targets is not known. No base qualities exist here, and no much larger clone lies one base off it.

In this chain, TRBV28 is recombined with TRBJ1-5, with no D gene named confidently. The sequence came from a human donor in good health (CMV status not recorded). Some clones in this sample may be carry-over from other donors' samples. The source material was cultured PBMCs, sampled from culture after CMV antigen stimulation. The base sequence is TGTGCCAGCATGGCCGGATATAGCAATCAGCCCCAGCATTTT. Its translation is CASMAGYSNQPQHF.